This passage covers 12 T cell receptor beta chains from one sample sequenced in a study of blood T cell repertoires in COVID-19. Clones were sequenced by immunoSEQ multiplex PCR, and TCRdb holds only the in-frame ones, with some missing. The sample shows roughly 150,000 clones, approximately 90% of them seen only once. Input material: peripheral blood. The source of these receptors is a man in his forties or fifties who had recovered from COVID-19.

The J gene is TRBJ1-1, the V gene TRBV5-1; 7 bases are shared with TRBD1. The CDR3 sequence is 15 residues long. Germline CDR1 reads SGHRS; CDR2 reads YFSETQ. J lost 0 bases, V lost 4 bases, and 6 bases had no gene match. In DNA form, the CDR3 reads TGCGCCAGCAGCGCAGACAGGGCCATGAACACTGAAGCTTTCTTT. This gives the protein CASSADRAMNTEAFF.

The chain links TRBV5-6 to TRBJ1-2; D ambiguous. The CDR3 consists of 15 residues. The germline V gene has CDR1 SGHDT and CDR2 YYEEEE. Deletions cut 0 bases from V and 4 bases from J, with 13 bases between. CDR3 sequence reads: CASSLVGPSSYGYTF. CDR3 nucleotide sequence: TGTGCCAGCAGCTTGGTCGGTCCATCAAGCTATGGCTACACCTTC.

The CDR3, as DNA: TGCGCCAGCAGCCAAGTCCCCCAGCTAGCGGGGGGGGAGCAGTTCTTC. It codes for CASSQVPQLAGGEQFF. This chain connects TRBV4-3 to TRBJ2-1; 12 bases align to TRBD2. This CDR3 contains 16 residues. Germline CDR1 reads LGHNA; CDR2 reads YSLEER. V was pared by 1 base and J by 10 bases, with 8 bases of the junction left unmatched.

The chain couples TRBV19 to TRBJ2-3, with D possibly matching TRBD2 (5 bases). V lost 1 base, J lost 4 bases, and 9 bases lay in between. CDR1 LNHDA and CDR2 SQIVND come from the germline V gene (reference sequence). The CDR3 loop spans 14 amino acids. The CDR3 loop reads CASSIGGGADTQYF. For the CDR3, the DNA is TGTGCCAGTAGTATAGGCGGAGGCGCAGATACGCAGTATTTT.

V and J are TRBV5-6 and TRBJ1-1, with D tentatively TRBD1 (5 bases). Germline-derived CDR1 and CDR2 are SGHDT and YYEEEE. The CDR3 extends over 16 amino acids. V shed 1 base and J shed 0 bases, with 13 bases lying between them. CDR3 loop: CASSLIKTTVNTEAFF. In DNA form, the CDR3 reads TGTGCCAGCAGCTTGATAAAGACGACAGTGAACACTGAAGCTTTCTTT. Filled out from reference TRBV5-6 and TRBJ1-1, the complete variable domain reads DAGVTQSPTHLIKTRGQQVTLRCSPKSGHDTVSWYQQALGQGPQFIFQYYEEEERQRGNFPDRFSGHQFPNYSSELNVNALLLGDSALYLCASSLIKTTVNTEAFFGQGTRLTVV.

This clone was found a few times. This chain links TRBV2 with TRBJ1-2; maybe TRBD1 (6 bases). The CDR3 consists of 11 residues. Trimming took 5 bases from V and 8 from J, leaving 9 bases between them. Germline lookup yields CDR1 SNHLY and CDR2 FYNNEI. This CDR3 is CASSTGRGYTF. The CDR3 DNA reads TGTGCCAGCAGTACAGGGAGAGGCTACACCTTC.

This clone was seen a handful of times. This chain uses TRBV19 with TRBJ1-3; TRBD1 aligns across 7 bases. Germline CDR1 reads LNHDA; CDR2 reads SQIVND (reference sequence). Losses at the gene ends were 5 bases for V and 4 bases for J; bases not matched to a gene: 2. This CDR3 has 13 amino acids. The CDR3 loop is CASSRGQGNTIYF. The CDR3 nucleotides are TGTGCCAGTAGTCGGGGACAGGGAAACACCATATATTTT.

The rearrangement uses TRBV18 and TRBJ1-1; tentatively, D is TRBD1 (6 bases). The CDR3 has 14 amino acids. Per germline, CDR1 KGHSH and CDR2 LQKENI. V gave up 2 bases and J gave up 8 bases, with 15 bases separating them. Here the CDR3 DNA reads TGTGCCAGCTCACCAGACCAGGGGTTCGGGGAAGCTTTCTTT. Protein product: CASSPDQGFGEAFF.

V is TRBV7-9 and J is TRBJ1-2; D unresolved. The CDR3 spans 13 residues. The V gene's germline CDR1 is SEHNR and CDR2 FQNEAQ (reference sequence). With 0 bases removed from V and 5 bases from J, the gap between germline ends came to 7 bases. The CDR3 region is CASSLASGYGYTF. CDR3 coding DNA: TGTGCCAGCAGCTTAGCCTCAGGTTATGGCTACACCTTC.

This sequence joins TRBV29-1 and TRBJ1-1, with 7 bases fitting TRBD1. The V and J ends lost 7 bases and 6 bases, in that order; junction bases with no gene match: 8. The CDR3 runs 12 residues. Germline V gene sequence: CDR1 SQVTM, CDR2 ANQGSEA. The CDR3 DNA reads TGCAGCGCCAACACAGGGGCCCCTGAAGCTTTCTTT. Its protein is CSANTGAPEAFF. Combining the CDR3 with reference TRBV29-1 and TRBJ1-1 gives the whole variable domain SAVISQKPSRDICQRGTSLTIQCQVDSQVTMMFWYRQQPGQSLTLIATANQGSEATYESGFVIDKFPISRPNLTFSTLTVSNMSPEDSSIYLCSANTGAPEAFFGQGTRLTVV.

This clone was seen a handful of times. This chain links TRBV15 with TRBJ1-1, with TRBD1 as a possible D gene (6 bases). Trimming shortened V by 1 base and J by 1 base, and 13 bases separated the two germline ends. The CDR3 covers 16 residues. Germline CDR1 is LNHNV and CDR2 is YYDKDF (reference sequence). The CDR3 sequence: CATSRGDISGNTEAFF. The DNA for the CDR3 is TGTGCCACCAGCAGAGGGGACATCAGTGGGAACACTGAAGCTTTCTTT.

CDR3 DNA: TGTGCCAGCAGCCCGGGACAGACAACTAATGAAAAACTGTTTTTT. Translated, it gives CASSPGQTTNEKLFF. This chain connects TRBV5-4 to TRBJ1-4; 7 bases match TRBD1. V trimming: 4 bases; J trimming: 0 bases; junction bases outside the gene matches: 3. CDR1 SGHNT and CDR2 YYREEE come from the germline V gene (reference sequence). The CDR3 length is 15 residues.